Listed here are 32 T cell receptor beta chains from one sample, sequenced in a study of blood T cell repertoires in COVID-19. Produced via immunoSEQ multiplex PCR; TCRdb's table is partial and in-frame only. The sample gives roughly 320,000 clones, about 90% of which show up once; about 1.7% is in the top ten. Sequencing was done on a sample of peripheral blood. The receptors originated from a woman aged 25 to 39 with COVID-19, enrolled during active disease.

This chain joins TRBV7-9 and TRBJ2-3; the D gene is possibly TRBD1 (6 bases). The germline V gene encodes CDR1 SEHNR and CDR2 FQNEAQ (reference sequence). The CDR3 extends over 14 amino acids. Trimming took 11 bases from V and 2 from J, leaving 17 bases between them. The CDR3 DNA reads TGTGCCGCGAACCAGGACAGTGACACAGATACGCAGTATTTT. Protein: CAANQDSDTDTQYF.

CDR3 sequence (DNA): TGTGCCAGCAGCTCTCTAGCGGGGGGGATAACAGATACGCAGTATTTT. This gives the protein CASSSLAGGITDTQYF. J is TRBJ2-3 and V is TRBV7-6, with TRBD2 matching 12 bases. The CDR3 is made up of 16 amino acids. Germline assignment: CDR1 SGHVS and CDR2 FNYEAQ. J was trimmed by 3 bases and V by 4 bases; bases with no gene match: 5.

Comment on this clone: Additional DNA sequences in this sample encode the identical CDR3. The chain couples TRBV5-1 to TRBJ1-4, with 9 bases lining up with TRBD1. Trimming cost V 3 bases and J 8 bases; bases outside gene matches: 5. Germline-derived CDR1 and CDR2 are SGHRS and YFSETQ. The CDR3 loop spans 14 amino acids. The CDR3: CASSSGQGGEKLFF. The CDR3 region has the DNA TGCGCCAGCAGCTCGGGACAGGGCGGGGAAAAACTGTTTTTT.

The chain couples TRBV28 to TRBJ2-3, with 10 positions matching TRBD2. The CDR3 has 16 amino acids. Germline trimming cut 6 bases from V and 5 bases from J; bases unmatched to any gene: 11. Germline V gene lookup returns CDR1 MDHEN and CDR2 SYDVKM. CDR3 residues: CASRESTSGSRDTQYF. As DNA, the CDR3 is TGTGCCAGCAGAGAGTCGACTAGCGGGTCAAGAGATACGCAGTATTTT.

The J gene is TRBJ1-1, the V gene TRBV19; a possible D gene is TRBD1 (6 bases). V dropped 5 bases and J dropped 4 bases, with 14 bases sitting between them. The CDR3 has 14 residues. CDR1 is LNHDA, CDR2 SQIVND, per germline (reference sequence). The CDR3 loop reads CASSPGTPGTEAFF. CDR3 nucleotide sequence: TGTGCCAGTAGTCCAGGGACACCCGGCACTGAAGCTTTCTTT.

In nucleotides, the CDR3 is TGTGCCACTAAGAAGGAGGGGGGGGGCACAGATACGCAGTATTTT. It codes for CATKKEGGGTDTQYF. The chain joins TRBV2 to TRBJ2-3; perhaps TRBD2 as D (7 bases). The CDR3 contains 15 residues. V was trimmed by 10 bases and J by 1 base, leaving 18 bases between them. Germline CDR1 reads SNHLY; CDR2 reads FYNNEI.

The chain uses TRBV6-5 and TRBJ1-1, with D possibly being TRBD1 (6 bases). The V gene lost 7 bases and the J gene lost 0 bases, with 15 bases spanning the gap. Germline V gives CDR1 MNHEY, CDR2 SVGAGI. CDR3 length: 15 amino acids. CDR3 in DNA: TGTGCCAGCATACCTCCGGGACAAATGAACACTGAAGCTTTCTTT. Residues: CASIPPGQMNTEAFF.

V usage is TRBV7-9 and J usage is TRBJ2-5; 7 bases line up with TRBD1. Germline CDR1 reads SEHNR; CDR2 reads FQNEAQ (reference sequence). The CDR3 length is 16 residues. The junction had 11 bases not matched to a gene; V was cut back by 5 bases and J by 2 bases. The CDR3 coding sequence is TGTGCCAGCAGCCCAGTAGGGACAGACTATCAAGAGACCCAGTACTTC. Amino acid sequence: CASSPVGTDYQETQYF.

The chain carries TRBV30 and TRBJ1-2; D uncertain. V lost 1 base to trimming and J lost 5 bases, with 11 bases between them. Germline assignment: CDR1 GTSNPN and CDR2 SVGIG (reference sequence). The CDR3 loop spans 13 amino acids. The CDR3 protein is CAWSEQARYGYTF. CDR3 coding DNA: TGTGCCTGGAGTGAGCAGGCCCGTTATGGCTACACCTTC.

In this sample, this clone turned up once. This CDR3 is CASSLAEGETYEQYF. DNA of the CDR3: TGTGCCAGCAGCTTAGCAGAGGGTGAGACCTACGAGCAGTACTTC. The chain is built from TRBV7-6 and TRBJ2-7; D is perhaps TRBD2 (5 bases). V shed 0 bases and J shed 2 bases, with 11 bases lying between them. From germline, CDR1 is SGHVS and CDR2 FNYEAQ. The CDR3 contains 15 residues.

The rearrangement joins TRBV6-5 to TRBJ1-2, with unresolved D. Trimming stripped 6 bases from V and 8 bases from J, with 16 bases between. Germline CDR1 and CDR2: MNHEY and SVGAGI. This CDR3 is built from 13 residues. DNA of the CDR3: TGTGCCAGCAGACTTACTTCAGCGGCCGGCTACACCTTC. It translates to CASRLTSAAGYTF.

The V call is TRBV6-2 or TRBV6-3, the J call TRBJ1-2, with no clear D. The germline CDR1 and CDR2 sequences are MNHEY and SVGEGT. Trimming left V 2 bases short and J 2 bases short, with 9 bases between. The CDR3 is made up of 14 amino acids. CDR3 sequence (DNA): TGTGCCAGCAGTTACGTATTGCAGAACTATGGCTACACCTTC. Amino acids: CASSYVLQNYGYTF.

The chain is built from TRBV2 and TRBJ1-2, with a tentative D call TRBD1 (6 bases). Trimming took 2 bases from V and 0 from J, leaving 16 bases between them. The CDR3 runs 17 residues. Per the germline V gene, CDR1 is SNHLY and CDR2 is FYNNEI. CDR3: CASSEPELGQANYGYTF. For the CDR3, the DNA is TGTGCCAGCAGTGAACCGGAGTTGGGACAAGCTAACTATGGCTACACCTTC.

This clone was seen once. The chain employs TRBV7-2 and TRBJ2-2; D may be TRBD2 (5 bases). Trimming stripped 0 bases from V and 7 bases from J, with 15 bases between. The CDR3 runs to 16 residues. The germline CDR1 and CDR2 sequences are SGHTA and FQGNSA. The CDR3 DNA reads as TGTGCCAGCAGCTTAGCGGTCGGGGTCCTCGGCGGGGAGCTGTTTTTT. The encoded protein is CASSLAVGVLGGELFF.

The rearrangement joins TRBV11-3 to TRBJ2-5; 11 nucleotides agree with TRBD2. The CDR3 spans 17 residues. Trimming took 7 bases from V and 3 from J; bases not matched to a gene: 13. Germline V gene lookup returns CDR1 SGHNT and CDR2 YENEEA. CDR3 in amino acids: CASTSYSGGAEEETQYF. Written as DNA, the CDR3 is TGTGCCAGCACATCCTATAGCGGGGGGGCAGAGGAAGAGACCCAGTACTTC.

This clone was detected once. Other DNA sequences in the sample encode the same CDR3. This chain joins TRBV28 and TRBJ2-5, with 8 bases that match TRBD2. This CDR3 is 14 amino acids long. In germline, CDR1 is MDHEN, CDR2 SYDVKM. The ends lost 5 bases at V and 5 bases at J; junction bases unmatched: 7. CDR3 region: CASSPAGGQETQYF. The CDR3, as DNA: TGTGCCAGCAGTCCCGCGGGGGGCCAGGAGACCCAGTACTTC.

The V and J genes are TRBV4-1 and TRBJ2-5; possibly TRBD2 for D (6 bases). This CDR3 contains 16 residues. The germline CDR1 and CDR2 sequences are MGHRA and YSYEKL. V lost 4 bases and J lost 4, with 19 bases in between. The DNA for the CDR3 is TGCGCCAGCAGCCTAACGGGAGTCCTGTGGGGAGAGACCCAGTACTTC. It encodes CASSLTGVLWGETQYF.

The chain couples TRBV5-1 to TRBJ2-3; 12 nucleotides line up with TRBD2. The CDR3 has 17 residues. V trimming: 0 bases; J trimming: 0 bases; junction bases outside the gene matches: 2. The germline CDR1 and CDR2 sequences are SGHRS and YFSETQ. CDR3 amino acids: CASSLGLAGDSTDTQYF. The CDR3 bases are TGCGCCAGCAGCTTGGGACTAGCGGGAGATAGCACAGATACGCAGTATTTT. Full variable domain (remainder filled in from reference TRBV5-1 and TRBJ2-3): KAGVTQTPRYLIKTRGQQVTLSCSPISGHRSVSWYQQTPGQGLQFLFEYFSETQRNKGNFPGRFSGRQFSNSRSEMNVSTLELGDSALYLCASSLGLAGDSTDTQYFGPGTRLTVL.

This sequence joins TRBV16 and TRBJ1-1; D remains ambiguous. Germline V lookup: CDR1 KGHSY, CDR2 FQNENV. CDR3 length: 15 amino acids. Trimming cost V 4 bases and J 1 base, with 13 bases left between them. The CDR3 spells CASSRLYQKNTEAFF. CDR3 nucleotide sequence: TGTGCCAGCAGCCGGCTTTATCAGAAGAACACTGAAGCTTTCTTT.

This chain uses TRBV12-3 or TRBV12-4 with TRBJ2-3; weak D call: TRBD1 (5 bases). V lost 8 bases to trimming and J lost 5 bases, with 11 bases between them. This CDR3 has 12 amino acids. As DNA, the CDR3 is TGTGCCAGCGAAGGGGATGGAGATACGCAGTATTTT. Protein product: CASEGDGDTQYF.

This sequence joins TRBV10-3 and TRBJ2-1; 10 bases are shared with TRBD2. Germline V gene sequence: CDR1 ENHRY, CDR2 SYGVKD. This CDR3 has 15 residues. The junction had 14 bases not matched to a gene; V was cut back by 6 bases and J by 12 bases. The CDR3 reads CAISDSGGPFMGQFF. The DNA of the CDR3 is TGTGCCATCAGCGATAGCGGGGGGCCCTTCATGGGGCAGTTCTTC.

The J gene is TRBJ1-1, the V gene TRBV28, with D tentatively TRBD1 (6 bases). V lost 2 bases and J lost 0, with 10 bases in between. Germline CDR1 reads MDHEN; CDR2 reads SYDVKM. The CDR3 consists of 15 residues. This chain's CDR3 is CASSLQGLLNTEAFF. CDR3 nucleotides: TGTGCCAGCAGTTTACAGGGGCTCTTGAACACTGAAGCTTTCTTT.

The chain has TRBV6-4 and TRBJ1-6, with D unclear. CDR3 length: 13 amino acids. Germline V gene lookup returns CDR1 MRHNA and CDR2 SNTAGT. The germline V and J ends were trimmed by 3 bases and 12 bases, with 12 bases remaining between them. The CDR3 nucleotides are TGTGCCAGCAGTGATTGGCCGTCAGGACCCCTCCACTTT. Translating it yields CASSDWPSGPLHF.

This clone was observed a single time. This chain links TRBV18 with TRBJ1-1; 8 bases agree with TRBD1. The CDR3 length is 15 residues. Germline assignment: CDR1 KGHSH and CDR2 LQKENI. V shed 3 bases and J 5 bases; nucleotides not matched to a gene: 8. The CDR3 nucleotides read TGTGCCAGCTCACCCATGACAGGGGCGAGTACTGAAGCTTTCTTT. Its translation is CASSPMTGASTEAFF.

This clone was picked up one time. The chain has TRBV19 and TRBJ1-6, with 12 bases lining up with TRBD1. Germline V lookup: CDR1 LNHDA, CDR2 SQIVND (reference sequence). CDR3 length equals 15 residues. V shed 5 bases, J shed 7 bases, and the junction held 3 bases outside the gene matches. The CDR3 loop is CASSFGTGGNSPLHF. The CDR3 bases are TGTGCCAGTAGTTTTGGGACAGGGGGCAATTCACCCCTCCACTTT.

This sequence joins TRBV5-1 and TRBJ2-2; 8 bases line up with TRBD2. With V trimmed by 4 bases and J by 3 bases, 8 bases remained unmatched. Germline V CDR1 and CDR2: SGHRS, YFSETQ. The CDR3 covers 16 residues. CDR3 amino acids: CASSRTSKRDTGELFF. The CDR3 DNA reads TGCGCCAGCAGCCGGACTAGCAAACGAGACACCGGGGAGCTGTTTTTT. Full variable domain (rest looked up from reference TRBV5-1 and TRBJ2-2): KAGVTQTPRYLIKTRGQQVTLSCSPISGHRSVSWYQQTPGQGLQFLFEYFSETQRNKGNFPGRFSGRQFSNSRSEMNVSTLELGDSALYLCASSRTSKRDTGELFFGEGSRLTVL.

The J gene is TRBJ1-2, the V gene TRBV18; 8 nucleotides agree with TRBD1. The CDR3 is made up of 12 amino acids. Germline V gene data show CDR1 as KGHSH and CDR2 as LQKENI. V shed 3 bases, J shed 11 bases, and the junction held 5 bases outside the gene matches. The CDR3: CASSPGTGEYTF. As DNA, the CDR3 is TGTGCCAGCTCACCCGGGACAGGTGAATACACCTTC.

The chain employs TRBV12-3 or TRBV12-4 and TRBJ2-5; perhaps TRBD1 as D (5 bases). This CDR3 spans 13 amino acids. Trimming cost V 6 bases and J 3 bases, with 11 bases left between them. The chain's CDR3 is CASSADRKETQYF. DNA for the CDR3: TGTGCCAGCAGCGCCGACAGAAAAGAGACCCAGTACTTC.

CDR3 residues: CASSSMGGTGELFF. Written as DNA, the CDR3 is TGTGCCAGCAGTTCTATGGGAGGCACCGGGGAGCTGTTTTTT. The J gene is TRBJ2-2, the V gene TRBV27, with D tentatively TRBD2 (6 bases). Trimming shortened V by 4 bases and J by 4 bases, and 10 bases separated the two germline ends. Germline lookup yields CDR1 MNHEY and CDR2 SMNVEV (reference sequence). The CDR3 is made up of 14 amino acids.

The genes are TRBV29-1 and TRBJ1-2, with unresolved D. V gave up 0 bases and J gave up 5 bases, with 10 bases separating them. In germline, CDR1 is SQVTM, CDR2 ANQGSEA. The CDR3 extends over 13 amino acids. The CDR3 region is CSVEDLGEYGYTF. CDR3 nucleotide sequence: TGCAGCGTTGAAGATTTAGGAGAATATGGCTACACCTTC.

The gene calls are TRBV28 and TRBJ1-4; D gene unclear. Trimming cost V 0 bases and J 0 bases, with 11 bases left between them. CDR1 MDHEN and CDR2 SYDVKM come from the germline V gene. This CDR3 is 17 amino acids long. The CDR3 sequence is CASSLWGRGTTNEKLFF. As DNA, the CDR3 is TGTGCCAGCAGTTTATGGGGTCGGGGTACAACTAATGAAAAACTGTTTTTT.

This clone was found a few times. The gene calls are TRBV2 and TRBJ1-5, with 7 nucleotides matching TRBD1. Germline CDR1 SNHLY, CDR2 FYNNEI. This CDR3 has 15 amino acids. V shed 6 bases, J shed 3 bases, and the junction held 8 bases outside the gene matches. The CDR3 DNA is TGTGCCAGCAGACCAAGACAGGGACCCAATCAGCCCCAGCATTTT. This codes for CASRPRQGPNQPQHF. Full variable domain (missing parts from reference TRBV2 and TRBJ1-5): EPEVTQTPSHQVTQMGQEVILRCVPISNHLYFYWYRQILGQKVEFLVSFYNNEISEKSEIFDDQFSVERPDGSNFTLKIRSTKLEDSAMYFCASRPRQGPNQPQHFGDGTRLSIL.